The clone carrying this T cell receptor (beta chain) was seen only a few times. Its antigen is still unknown. These data belong to a study of human T cells and chemical hapten exposure. Study overall: Upper-back patches of 0.01% DPC were read at 6 days. Patients having alopecia areata, totalis or universalis were mostly female.

General study points: TCRs above 1 in 1000 frequency stayed constant with DPC sensitization.

TCRdb re-derived calls from the RACE reads in MiXCR, one entry per CDR3 protein. This sample has around 99,000 distinct CDR3 sequences, with about an eighth found just once. J was trimmed by 1 base and V by 4 bases; bases with no gene match: 4. The CDR3 contains 16 residues. CDR1 and CDR2 from the germline V gene are MNHNS and SASEGT. Time point: patch test 1, 2 weeks after DPC sensitization. Treatment reported: therapeutic diphenylcyclopropenone sensitization with weekly scalp DPC. Investigators collected blood before applying each patch test. This TCR was sampled from a woman aged 40 to 50 with alopecia areata. Some clones in this sample may be carry-over from other donors' samples. The chain links TRBV6-1 to TRBJ1-1, with 12 bases lining up with TRBD1. The starting material was whole blood, obtained in connection with sensitization to the hapten diphenylcyclopropenone (DPC). This CDR3 is CASSVGTGGANTEAFF. CDR3 nucleotides: TGTGCCAGCAGTGTGGGGACAGGGGGCGCGAACACTGAAGCTTTCTTT.